These 17 T cell receptor beta chains were all obtained from the same sample, sequenced in a study of CD8+ T cells in alopecia areata. Treatment meaning: oral pan-JAK inhibitor, 5-10 mg twice daily. Reverse transcription of extracted RNA yielded cDNA, which provided the sequencing template. Sequencing used immunoSEQ multiplex PCR; TCRdb keeps in-frame clones, though not all of them. The sample lists roughly 190,000 clones, roughly 60% occurring once. The sequences come from CD4+ T cells sorted from blood, collected at week 24, from a patient treated with tofacitinib. The receptor set was obtained from a human donor with alopecia areata.

The chain uses TRBV29-1 and TRBJ2-1; 7 bases agree with TRBD2. The CDR3 has 10 residues. J lost 9 bases, V lost 5 bases, and 1 base had no gene match. Germline-derived CDR1 and CDR2 are SQVTM and ANQGSEA. CDR3 sequence (DNA): TGCAGCGTTTGGGGGGGTGAGCAGTTCTTC. It codes for CSVWGGEQFF.

This clone occurred a few times. The V and J genes are TRBV25-1 and TRBJ1-2, with 7 positions matching TRBD1. The ends lost 3 bases at V and 4 bases at J; junction bases unmatched: 14. The length of the CDR3 is 17 residues. CDR1 and CDR2 from the germline V gene are MGHDK and SYGVNS. CDR3 residues: CASSERGNRGLTYGYTF. The CDR3 DNA reads as TGTGCCAGCAGTGAGAGGGGAAACAGGGGCCTCACCTATGGCTACACCTTC.

The V gene is TRBV5-1, the J gene TRBJ2-2; D gene uncertain. CDR1 and CDR2 from the germline V gene are SGHRS and YFSETQ. With 0 bases removed from V and 3 bases from J, the gap between germline ends came to 6 bases. This CDR3 contains 14 residues. The CDR3 reads CASSLGIDTGELFF. The CDR3 DNA sequence: TGCGCCAGCAGCTTGGGCATAGACACCGGGGAGCTGTTTTTT.

J is TRBJ1-2 and V is TRBV15; D is ambiguous. Germline V CDR1 and CDR2: LNHNV, YYDKDF (reference sequence). The ends were cut back, 4 bases at V and 4 bases at J, with 13 bases in the middle. CDR3 size: 14 residues. CDR3 amino acids: CATSNTYQSYGYTF. The DNA of the CDR3 is TGTGCCACCAGCAATACTTACCAATCCTATGGCTACACCTTC.

In its sample, this clone was seen once. The V gene is TRBV4-2, the J gene TRBJ2-2; D possibly corresponds to TRBD2 (6 bases). Trimming left V 5 bases short and J 7 bases short, with 17 bases between. The length of the CDR3 is 15 residues. The germline CDR1 and CDR2 sequences are LGHNA and YNFKEQ. CDR3 loop: CASSTRDSTDGELFF. CDR3 in DNA: TGTGCCAGCAGCACCCGGGACTCCACGGACGGGGAGCTGTTTTTT.

The chain employs TRBV5-1 and TRBJ2-3, with TRBD1 identical over 8 bases. The V gene end was trimmed by 0 bases and the J gene end by 0 bases; junction bases not matched to a gene: 3. CDR1 is SGHRS, CDR2 YFSETQ, per germline. The CDR3 totals 16 residues. CDR3 sequence reads: CASSLEAGGSTDTQYF. CDR3 DNA sequence: TGCGCCAGCAGCTTGGAGGCAGGGGGCAGCACAGATACGCAGTATTTT.

This chain joins TRBV5-6 and TRBJ1-1; possible D gene TRBD1, 5 bases. This CDR3 comprises 14 residues. Per germline, CDR1 SGHDT and CDR2 YYEEEE. Trimming shortened V by 4 bases and J by 4 bases, and 14 bases separated the two germline ends. The chain's CDR3 is CASSPGGWVTEAFF. In DNA, the CDR3 is TGTGCCAGCAGCCCCGGGGGTTGGGTCACTGAAGCTTTCTTT. Drawing the rest from reference TRBV5-6 and TRBJ1-1, the complete variable domain is DAGVTQSPTHLIKTRGQQVTLRCSPKSGHDTVSWYQQALGQGPQFIFQYYEEEERQRGNFPDRFSGHQFPNYSSELNVNALLLGDSALYLCASSPGGWVTEAFFGQGTRLTVV.

This clone appeared a single time. This sequence joins TRBV13 and TRBJ2-4, with a possible D match to TRBD1 (6 bases). This CDR3 contains 13 residues. Germline-derived CDR1 and CDR2 are PRHDT and FYEKMQ (reference sequence). Trimming left V 5 bases short and J 7 bases short, with 12 bases between. As DNA, the CDR3 is TGTGCCAGCAGCGCCACCCAGGGGAACATTCAGTACTTC. Amino acids: CASSATQGNIQYF.

V usage is TRBV25-1 and J usage is TRBJ2-5, with D tentatively TRBD1 or TRBD2 (5 bases each). The assigned J gene may be wrong: the sequence end matches TRBJ2-7 better. CDR1 and CDR2 from the germline V gene are MGHDK and SYGVNS. This CDR3 has 16 amino acids. Written as DNA, the CDR3 is TGTGCCAGCACCCTCCCGAGGGGCCCCCGCTCCTACGAGCAGTACTTC. This codes for CASTLPRGPRSYEQYF.

The V gene is TRBV7-2, the J gene TRBJ1-5, with D maybe TRBD1 (6 bases). The CDR3 consists of 15 residues. The V gene's germline CDR1 is SGHTA and CDR2 FQGNSA. Trimming shortened V by 3 bases and J by 4 bases, and 13 bases separated the two germline ends. CDR3 nucleotide sequence: TGTGCCAGCAGCTTGCAATTAGGGGGAAATCAGCCCCAGCATTTT. It is translated as CASSLQLGGNQPQHF.

This clone has at least ten counts. This rearrangement joins TRBV11-2 to TRBJ2-3; TRBD2 aligns across 8 bases. The CDR3 totals 17 residues. Germline lookup yields CDR1 SGHAT and CDR2 FQNNGV. Losses at the gene ends were 0 bases for V and 6 bases for J; bases not matched to a gene: 11. CDR3 sequence: CASSLDQTPVAGDTQYF. The DNA for the CDR3 is TGTGCCAGCAGCTTAGACCAGACGCCGGTAGCGGGGGATACGCAGTATTTT.

This clone occurred a few times. The chain combines TRBV7-2 with TRBJ2-3, with a tentative D call TRBD2 (6 bases). The germline V gene encodes CDR1 SGHTA and CDR2 FQGNSA. The CDR3 length is 14 residues. Trimming pared 9 bases from V and 2 bases from J, leaving 15 bases between. CDR3 sequence: CASRERFPTDTQYF. CDR3 DNA: TGTGCCAGTCGGGAGCGGTTTCCCACAGATACGCAGTATTTT.

Remarks on this clone: Other DNA sequences in this specimen translate into the identical CDR3. The chain links TRBV9 to TRBJ1-5, with D perhaps matching TRBD1 (5 bases). With 2 bases removed from V and 6 bases from J, the gap between germline ends came to 9 bases. Germline V gene data show CDR1 as SGDLS and CDR2 as YYNGEE. The CDR3 runs 13 residues. CDR3 region: CASSVGGSQPQHF. CDR3 coding DNA: TGTGCCAGCAGCGTTGGGGGGTCTCAGCCCCAGCATTTT.

The V call is TRBV5-6, the J call TRBJ2-7; 8 bases are shared with TRBD1. Germline CDR1 and CDR2: SGHDT and YYEEEE. Trimming cost V 4 bases and J 3 bases; bases outside gene matches: 6. There are 14 residues in the CDR3. CDR3 in amino acids: CASSPDRADYEQYF. CDR3 coding DNA: TGTGCCAGCAGCCCGGACAGGGCTGACTACGAGCAGTACTTC.

The chain recombines TRBV7-2 with TRBJ2-5; unclear D gene. Germline CDR1 SGHTA, CDR2 FQGNSA. V lost 5 bases to trimming and J lost 2 bases, with 9 bases between them. The CDR3 is 13 amino acids. DNA for the CDR3: TGTGCCAGCAGCCTCGCGCCGCAAGAGACCCAGTACTTC. Protein: CASSLAPQETQYF.

A single count supports this clone. This chain uses TRBV5-1 with TRBJ2-7; D perhaps matches TRBD1 (6 bases). Between the trimmed V and J ends, which lost 0 bases and 5 bases, there was a span of 12 bases. CDR1 is SGHRS and CDR2 is YFSETQ in the germline V gene. The CDR3 runs 14 residues. The CDR3 is CASSLAGHGDEQYF. The CDR3, as DNA: TGCGCCAGCAGCTTGGCGGGACATGGAGACGAGCAGTACTTC.

This chain connects TRBV11-1 to TRBJ1-5; no clear D gene. Trimming took 2 bases from V and 7 from J, leaving 9 bases between them. The CDR3 extends over 13 amino acids. From germline, CDR1 is SGHAT and CDR2 FQDESV (reference sequence). The CDR3, as DNA: TGTGCCAGCAGCTTATCCCCCGACCAGCCCCAGCATTTT. Encoded protein: CASSLSPDQPQHF.